Listed here are 19 T cell receptor beta chains from one sample, sequenced in a study of blood T cell repertoires in COVID-19 (dated by TCRdb to 2018 to 2021). The library was prepared using the immunoSEQ multiplex PCR assay. Drawn from immuneACCESS, this table holds only the in-frame rearrangements with V and J called that TCRdb kept. Clones are partly lost; checked studies trace under half to an unresolved V gene and leave the rest unexplained. The sample has about 100,000 clones on record, roughly 90% of them singletons. The ten top clones hold 2.1% of the sample. The specimen sequenced was peripheral blood. All receptors come from a man between 50 and 59 years old with active COVID-19.

This sequence joins TRBV7-9 and TRBJ2-2; tentatively, D is TRBD2 (6 bases). This CDR3 spans 15 amino acids. Germline V gives CDR1 SEHNR, CDR2 FQNEAQ (reference sequence). V was shortened by 1 base and J by 5 bases, with 11 bases between the two germline ends. CDR3 residues: CASSLVQAGTGELFF. CDR3 in DNA: TGTGCCAGCAGCTTAGTACAGGCGGGGACCGGGGAGCTGTTTTTT.

The sample holds a few counts of this clone. This chain connects TRBV9 to TRBJ1-4; tentatively, D is TRBD1 (6 bases). The germline V and J ends were trimmed by 7 bases and 8 bases, with 21 bases remaining between them. This CDR3 contains 15 residues. CDR1 is SGDLS, CDR2 YYNGEE, per germline. Here the CDR3 DNA reads TGTGCCAGCGGAACCCCTTTGGGGGGGCGAGAAAAACTGTTTTTT. The encoded protein is CASGTPLGGREKLFF.

This rearrangement joins TRBV14 to TRBJ2-1, with 7 bases identical to TRBD2. CDR3 length equals 14 residues. V shed 1 base and J 6 bases; nucleotides not matched to a gene: 3. The germline V gene encodes CDR1 SGHDN and CDR2 FVKESK. Here the CDR3 DNA reads TGTGCCAGCAGCCAAGCGGGAGGAAGCAATGAGCAGTTCTTC. Its protein product is CASSQAGGSNEQFF.

V gene TRBV19 combines with J gene TRBJ2-3; a possible D gene is TRBD2 (6 bases). Germline V gene data show CDR1 as LNHDA and CDR2 as SQIVND (reference sequence). V lost 5 bases to trimming and J lost 3 bases, with 15 bases between them. This CDR3 is built from 15 residues. CDR3 in DNA: TGTGCCAGTAGTCCACGGCCGGGAGAAACAGATACGCAGTATTTT. Translation: CASSPRPGETDTQYF.

This clone was observed a few times. The gene calls are TRBV11-2 and TRBJ1-4; D is possibly TRBD1 (5 bases). Germline-derived CDR1 and CDR2 are SGHAT and FQNNGV. The ends were cut back, 5 bases at V and 1 base at J, with 5 bases in the middle. The CDR3 length is 13 residues. The CDR3 DNA is TGTGCCAGCAGCAGGGGAACTAATGAAAAACTGTTTTTT. Its protein product is CASSRGTNEKLFF. Complete variable domain (other parts from reference TRBV11-2 and TRBJ1-4): EAGVAQSPRYKIIEKRQSVAFWCNPISGHATLYWYQQILGQGPKLLIQFQNNGVVDDSQLPKDRFSAERLKGVDSTLKIQPAKLEDSAVYLCASSRGTNEKLFFGSGTQLSVL.

This clone showed up just once. The chain has TRBV19 and TRBJ1-2; 7 bases fit TRBD1. Germline V gene lookup returns CDR1 LNHDA and CDR2 SQIVND (reference sequence). The CDR3 loop spans 15 amino acids. V dropped 4 bases and J dropped 4; count of bases not matched to a gene: 9. As DNA, the CDR3 is TGTGCCAGTAGTACAAAGGACAGGAGTTTCTATGGCTACACCTTC. Translation gives CASSTKDRSFYGYTF. Filled out from reference TRBV19 and TRBJ1-2, the complete variable domain reads DGGITQSPKYLFRKEGQNVTLSCEQNLNHDAMYWYRQDPGQGLRLIYYSQIVNDFQKGDIAEGYSVSREKKESFPLTVTSAQKNPTAFYLCASSTKDRSFYGYTFGSGTRLTVV.

This sequence joins TRBV24-1 and TRBJ2-5; 7 bases align to TRBD2. This CDR3 is built from 15 residues. V was clipped by 1 base and J by 2 bases; unmatched bases: 3. Germline V CDR1 and CDR2: KGHDR, SFDVKD. CDR3 nucleotides: TGTGCCACCAGTGATTTCAAGCGGGATCAAGAGACCCAGTACTTC. Protein product: CATSDFKRDQETQYF.

This chain connects TRBV27 to TRBJ2-2; perhaps TRBD2 as D (5 bases). CDR1 is MNHEY, CDR2 SMNVEV, per germline (reference sequence). This CDR3 contains 20 residues. V shed 5 bases and J shed 4 bases, with 29 bases lying between them. CDR3 loop: CASSPTRGSAFLAGTGELFF. Written as DNA, the CDR3 is TGTGCCAGCAGTCCCACACGGGGTAGCGCTTTCCTCGCTGGCACCGGGGAGCTGTTTTTT.

The genes are TRBV5-1 and TRBJ1-1; unclear D gene. Between the trimmed V and J ends, which lost 3 bases and 5 bases, there was a span of 20 bases. The CDR3 has 16 residues. The germline gives CDR1 SGHRS, CDR2 YFSETQ. CDR3: CASSSSYIPGGTEAFF. In nucleotides, the CDR3 is TGCGCCAGCAGCTCTTCGTACATACCTGGCGGGACTGAAGCTTTCTTT. The full variable domain, with the rest looked up from reference TRBV5-1 and TRBJ1-1, is KAGVTQTPRYLIKTRGQQVTLSCSPISGHRSVSWYQQTPGQGLQFLFEYFSETQRNKGNFPGRFSGRQFSNSRSEMNVSTLELGDSALYLCASSSSYIPGGTEAFFGQGTRLTVV.

The chain links TRBV5-5 to TRBJ2-7; D perhaps matches TRBD2 (5 bases). This CDR3 is 16 amino acids long. The V end was cut by 2 bases, the J end by 0 bases, with 15 bases between. Germline CDR1 reads SGHKS; CDR2 reads YYEKEE (reference sequence). The CDR3, as DNA: TGTGCCAGCAGCTTTCGACTACCCGCCCACTCCTACGAGCAGTACTTC. Translated: CASSFRLPAHSYEQYF.

The chain employs TRBV19 and TRBJ1-1; the D gene is possibly TRBD1 (6 bases). Between the trimmed V and J ends, which lost 4 bases and 1 base, there was a span of 13 bases. Germline-derived CDR1 and CDR2 are LNHDA and SQIVND (reference sequence). The CDR3 is 15 residues long. In DNA, the CDR3 is TGTGCCAGTAGTAAAAAACAGGGAGAGAACACTGAAGCTTTCTTT. Protein product: CASSKKQGENTEAFF.

This chain links TRBV3-1 (or the pseudogene TRBV3-2) with TRBJ1-3; D is uncertain. The CDR3 runs 13 residues. Germline assignment: CDR1 LGHDT and CDR2 YNNKEL (reference sequence). With 2 bases removed from V and 4 bases from J, the gap between germline ends came to 6 bases. This chain's CDR3 is CASSQISGNTIYF. The DNA for the CDR3 is TGTGCCAGCAGCCAAATCTCGGGAAACACCATATATTTT.

The chain combines TRBV7-9 with TRBJ2-5; 8 bases are a match to TRBD1. V was clipped by 2 bases and J by 1 base; unmatched bases: 6. The CDR3 is 16 residues long. Germline values: CDR1 SEHNR, CDR2 FQNEAQ (reference sequence). CDR3 loop: CASSLRLGQGQETQYF. Written as DNA, the CDR3 is TGTGCCAGCAGCTTACGGTTAGGACAGGGCCAAGAGACCCAGTACTTC. Using reference TRBV7-9 and TRBJ2-5 for the parts outside the CDR3, the full variable domain is DTGVSQNPRHKITKRGQNVTFRCDPISEHNRLYWYRQTLGQGPEFLTYFQNEAQLEKSRLLSDRFSAERPKGSFSTLEIQRTEQGDSAMYLCASSLRLGQGQETQYFGPGTRLLVL.

V is TRBV29-1 and J is TRBJ2-6; a possible D gene is TRBD1 (5 bases). The germline CDR1 and CDR2 sequences are SQVTM and ANQGSEA. V was pared by 5 bases and J by 2 bases, with 10 bases between. This CDR3 is 14 amino acids long. The CDR3 DNA sequence: TGCAGCGTTCCCGGCAGGGCTGGGGCCAACGTCCTGACTTTC. It encodes CSVPGRAGANVLTF.

This clone was seen once. This sequence joins TRBV15 and TRBJ2-5; possible D gene TRBD1, 5 bases. Looked up from germline, CDR1 is LNHNV and CDR2 is YYDKDF (reference sequence). The CDR3 covers 14 residues. V was pared by 0 bases and J by 5 bases, with 10 bases between. The CDR3 spells CATSRDLGPETQYF. The CDR3 nucleotides read TGTGCCACCAGCAGAGATCTGGGGCCGGAGACCCAGTACTTC.

V is TRBV18 and J is TRBJ1-2; D is unresolved. The CDR3 is made up of 13 amino acids. The germline V gene has CDR1 KGHSH and CDR2 LQKENI. V lost 2 bases to trimming and J lost 8 bases, with 12 bases between them. The DNA of the CDR3 is TGTGCCAGCTCACCAGGAGAGCAGCGCGGCTACACCTTC. It codes for CASSPGEQRGYTF.

The rearrangement uses TRBV6-2 or TRBV6-3 and TRBJ1-6; TRBD1 agrees at 7 bases. Trimming removed 0 bases from V and 8 bases from J; junction bases left unmatched: 10. Germline CDR1 and CDR2: MNHEY and SVGEGT. The CDR3 is 17 amino acids. In nucleotides, the CDR3 is TGTGCCAGCAGTTACTCCGGGACAGTAGGGTTGGATTCACCCCTCCACTTT. This gives the protein CASSYSGTVGLDSPLHF.

The chain recombines TRBV19 with TRBJ2-6; TRBD2 matches at 10 bases. The V segment lost 6 bases and the J segment 2 bases; nucleotides outside the gene matches: 7. The length of the CDR3 is 17 residues. Germline V CDR1 and CDR2: LNHDA, SQIVND (reference sequence). This CDR3 is CASSERLAGAGANVLTF. In DNA, the CDR3 is TGTGCCAGTAGCGAAAGGCTAGCGGGAGCTGGGGCCAACGTCCTGACTTTC.

The rearrangement links TRBV7-8 to TRBJ2-3; 8 nucleotides match TRBD1. The CDR3 is 16 residues long. The germline CDR1 and CDR2 sequences are SGHVS and FQNEAQ. Trimming took 5 bases from V and 2 from J; bases not matched to a gene: 9. The CDR3 is CASSRRTGRTTDTQYF. The CDR3 nucleotides read TGTGCCAGCAGCCGCCGGACAGGGAGAACCACAGATACGCAGTATTTT.